These 32 T cell receptor beta chains were all obtained from the same sample, sequenced in a study of blood T cell repertoires in COVID-19. The protocol was immunoSEQ multiplex PCR, while the TCRdb copy is restricted to in-frame clones and leaves out a portion. The sample consists of tens of thousands of clones, 75% to 85% of them appearing once. What was sequenced was peripheral blood. The receptors come from a man aged 70 or older with acute or convalescent COVID-19.

This chain uses TRBV11-3 with TRBJ2-1, with 9 bases matching TRBD2. V shed 5 bases and J 6 bases; nucleotides not matched to a gene: 11. This CDR3 region has 16 residues. Per the germline V gene, CDR1 is SGHNT and CDR2 is YENEEA. CDR3 loop: CASSLRWSGGLNEQFF. DNA for the CDR3: TGTGCCAGCAGCCTCCGGTGGAGCGGGGGGCTCAATGAGCAGTTCTTC.

The V and J genes are TRBV29-1 and TRBJ2-1; 10 nucleotides line up with TRBD1. Trimming cost V 5 bases and J 12 bases; bases outside gene matches: 7. This CDR3 is 12 amino acids long. Germline CDR1 SQVTM, CDR2 ANQGSEA. The CDR3 nucleotides are TGCAGCGTTTGGGACAGGGGAAAAGTGCAGTTCTTC. This codes for CSVWDRGKVQFF.

V gene TRBV7-2 combines with J gene TRBJ1-3, with D unclear. This CDR3 is built from 13 residues. V lost 5 bases, J lost 4 bases, and 9 bases lay in between. Per germline, CDR1 SGHTA and CDR2 FQGNSA. The CDR3 DNA sequence: TGTGCCAGCAGCCGGGATAGGGGAAACACCATATATTTT. Its protein is CASSRDRGNTIYF.

This sequence joins TRBV7-3 and TRBJ2-3, with TRBD2 as a possible D gene (6 bases). Per germline, CDR1 SGHTA and CDR2 FQGTGA. There are 15 residues in the CDR3. The germline V and J ends were trimmed by 1 base and 0 bases, with 8 bases remaining between them. In nucleotides, the CDR3 is TGTGCCAGCAGCTTAAACCGGGGGAGCACAGATACGCAGTATTTT. Its translation is CASSLNRGSTDTQYF.

This chain uses TRBV9 with TRBJ1-5, with a weak D call TRBD1 (6 bases). The CDR3 length is 13 residues. Trimming cost V 3 bases and J 7 bases, with 11 bases left between them. Germline loops: CDR1 SGDLS, CDR2 YYNGEE. CDR3 residues: CASSAGVYQPQHF. The CDR3 bases are TGTGCCAGCAGCGCAGGGGTCTACCAGCCCCAGCATTTT. The full variable domain, rest sourced from reference TRBV9 and TRBJ1-5, is DSGVTQTPKHLITATGQRVTLRCSPRSGDLSVYWYQQSLDQGLQFLIQYYNGEERAKGNILERFSAQQFPDLHSELNLSSLELGDSALYFCASSAGVYQPQHFGDGTRLSIL.

The chain links TRBV28 to TRBJ1-5, with D possibly being TRBD1 (5 bases). Germline CDR1 reads MDHEN; CDR2 reads SYDVKM. CDR3 length: 14 residues. V dropped 10 bases and J dropped 4 bases, with 17 bases sitting between them. CDR3 coding DNA: TGTGCCACCCAGGGAGGACAACTAAATCAGCCCCAGCATTTT. It encodes CATQGGQLNQPQHF.

The chain employs TRBV27 and TRBJ2-7, with 7 bases that match TRBD2. The V and J ends lost 6 bases and 3 bases, in that order; junction bases with no gene match: 8. The CDR3 has 14 residues. In germline, CDR1 is MNHEY, CDR2 SMNVEV (reference sequence). The CDR3, as DNA: TGTGCCAGCAGGGGGACTAAGCGGGACTACGAGCAGTACTTC. Its protein product is CASRGTKRDYEQYF.

CDR3 protein: CASSLSSRNNSPLHF. The CDR3 bases are TGTGCCAGCAGCTTATCGTCCAGGAATAATTCACCCCTCCACTTT. The chain joins TRBV7-2 to TRBJ1-6; D ambiguous. The germline gives CDR1 SGHTA, CDR2 FQGNSA. The V end was cut by 2 bases, the J end by 5 bases, with 10 bases between. The CDR3 is 15 amino acids.

The rearrangement links TRBV18 to TRBJ1-6, with 9 bases aligning to TRBD1. The J segment lost 7 bases and the V segment lost 4 bases, leaving 2 bases of the junction unmatched. CDR3 length equals 14 residues. The germline gives CDR1 KGHSH, CDR2 LQKENI. DNA of the CDR3: TGTGCCAGCTCACGACAGGGGGAGAATTCACCCCTCCACTTT. Amino acid sequence: CASSRQGENSPLHF.

The gene calls are TRBV5-1 and TRBJ2-1, with D maybe TRBD1 (6 bases). The CDR3 totals 16 residues. V was clipped by 4 bases and J by 3 bases, with 17 bases between them. The germline V gene has CDR1 SGHRS and CDR2 YFSETQ. CDR3 sequence reads: CASSPRPGESYNEQFF. The DNA for the CDR3 is TGCGCCAGCAGCCCCCGTCCAGGGGAAAGCTACAATGAGCAGTTCTTC.

The chain has TRBV2 and TRBJ2-1; 11 nucleotides align to TRBD2. The CDR3 contains 16 residues. Losses at the gene ends were 1 base for V and 8 bases for J; bases not matched to a gene: 7. Germline-derived CDR1 and CDR2 are SNHLY and FYNNEI. The CDR3 sequence is CASSEDLAGGLDEQFF. CDR3 DNA sequence: TGTGCCAGCAGTGAAGATTTAGCGGGGGGGCTGGATGAGCAGTTCTTC.

The V and J genes are TRBV9 and TRBJ2-1; TRBD1 might be the D (5 bases). Germline V gives CDR1 SGDLS, CDR2 YYNGEE. The V and J ends lost 4 bases and 7 bases respectively, with 9 bases between them. This CDR3 region has 12 residues. CDR3: CASSRQTNEQFF. The CDR3, as DNA: TGTGCCAGCAGCCGACAGACTAATGAGCAGTTCTTC.

The sample holds a few counts of this clone. The chain uses TRBV18 and TRBJ1-4, with D tentatively TRBD1 (6 bases). The CDR3 is made up of 15 amino acids. V lost 3 bases and J 0 bases, leaving 8 bases between the germline ends. Germline CDR1 is KGHSH and CDR2 is LQKENI. In nucleotides, the CDR3 is TGTGCCAGCTCACCGCCAGGGGCAACTAATGAAAAACTGTTTTTT. It translates to CASSPPGATNEKLFF.

Here the CDR3 reads CASSVIFSGTGGVQPQHF. The CDR3 DNA sequence: TGTGCCAGCAGCGTAATTTTTTCCGGGACAGGGGGAGTTCAGCCCCAGCATTTT. The V gene is TRBV5-5, the J gene TRBJ1-5; TRBD1 aligns across 11 bases. The trim removed 4 bases at V and 6 bases at J, leaving 15 bases unmatched. This CDR3 region has 18 residues. CDR1 and CDR2 (germline): SGHKS, YYEKEE (reference sequence).

The rearrangement joins TRBV5-1 to TRBJ1-2; maybe TRBD1 (6 bases). Trimming removed 3 bases at V and 6 bases at J, with 18 bases between. The CDR3 totals 15 residues. Germline loops: CDR1 SGHRS, CDR2 YFSETQ. The CDR3 here is CASSYGRQVSDGYTF. DNA for the CDR3: TGCGCCAGCAGCTACGGGCGACAGGTCAGCGATGGCTACACCTTC.

The V and J genes are TRBV9 and TRBJ2-1; 14 positions agree with TRBD2. Germline CDR1 reads SGDLS; CDR2 reads YYNGEE. V gave up 1 base and J gave up 1 base; unmatched junction bases: 19. CDR3 length: 23 residues. The CDR3 DNA is TGTGCCAGCAGCGTACCTAACGGTGGGACTAGCGGGAGATGCCCCGGGTCCTACAATGAGCAGTTCTTC. Its translation is CASSVPNGGTSGRCPGSYNEQFF.

This chain links TRBV6-2 or TRBV6-3 with TRBJ2-1; 10 positions agree with TRBD2. V lost 0 bases and J lost 9; bases outside the gene matches: 8. Germline CDR1 reads MNHEY; CDR2 reads SVGEGT. This CDR3 contains 16 residues. The CDR3 region is CASSYSNPAGGPEQFF. CDR3 DNA: TGTGCCAGCAGTTACTCGAATCCAGCGGGGGGGCCTGAGCAGTTCTTC.

V is TRBV5-5 and J is TRBJ1-5; D remains ambiguous. V lost 6 bases, J lost 6 bases, and 19 bases lay in between. In germline, CDR1 is SGHKS, CDR2 YYEKEE (reference sequence). This CDR3 has 15 residues. For the CDR3, the DNA is TGTGCCAGCACCCCTTCCTACGAGGTGGCTCAGCCCCAGCATTTT. This translates into CASTPSYEVAQPQHF.

This clone appeared once. The rearrangement uses TRBV9 and TRBJ2-1; 9 bases line up with TRBD1. V lost 4 bases to trimming and J lost 9 bases; unmatched junction nucleotides: 5. From germline, CDR1 is SGDLS and CDR2 YYNGEE. The CDR3 consists of 13 residues. The CDR3, as DNA: TGTGCCAGCAGCAGGACAGGGGATGGTGAGCAGTTCTTC. Translation gives CASSRTGDGEQFF.

The chain recombines TRBV6-6 with TRBJ2-7; maybe TRBD1 (5 bases). Germline CDR1 MNHNY, CDR2 SVGAGI (reference sequence). This CDR3 has 13 amino acids. V dropped 7 bases and J dropped 4 bases, with 14 bases sitting between them. The CDR3, as DNA: TGTGCCAGCACCCAACAGGAAAAGTACGAGCAGTACTTC. Its protein is CASTQQEKYEQYF.

CDR3 region: CASSVTGSAGYTF. The DNA for the CDR3 is TGTGCCAGCAGCGTAACGGGGTCTGCTGGCTACACCTTC. This chain connects TRBV9 to TRBJ1-2; D is ambiguous. Looked up from germline, CDR1 is SGDLS and CDR2 is YYNGEE. This CDR3 contains 13 residues. Trimming shortened V by 1 base and J by 7 bases, and 11 bases separated the two germline ends.

The chain links TRBV13 to TRBJ1-1; TRBD1 matches 8 bases. V dropped 5 bases and J dropped 4; count of bases not matched to a gene: 9. The CDR3 runs to 15 residues. Germline assignment: CDR1 PRHDT and CDR2 FYEKMQ (reference sequence). The CDR3: CASSLWTGRVTEAFF. As DNA, the CDR3 is TGTGCCAGCAGCCTATGGACAGGGAGGGTCACTGAAGCTTTCTTT.

This chain uses TRBV29-1 with TRBJ1-1; D perhaps matches TRBD1 (5 bases). This CDR3 has 13 residues. V lost 5 bases and J lost 0, with 10 bases in between. Germline V gene sequence: CDR1 SQVTM, CDR2 ANQGSEA. DNA for the CDR3: TGCAGCGTTTCATGGGGCCTGAACACTGAAGCTTTCTTT. Its protein is CSVSWGLNTEAFF.

CDR3 protein: CASQRGWPQETQYF. DNA for the CDR3: TGTGCCAGCCAGCGCGGCTGGCCGCAAGAGACCCAGTACTTC. V is TRBV6-5 and J is TRBJ2-5, with D unclear. The CDR3 has 14 amino acids. The V gene's germline CDR1 is MNHEY and CDR2 SVGAGI. V was pared by 8 bases and J by 2 bases, with 15 bases between.

The rearrangement joins TRBV2 to TRBJ1-4; perhaps TRBD1 as D (5 bases). CDR3 length: 14 residues. Germline loops: CDR1 SNHLY, CDR2 FYNNEI. V shed 1 base and J shed 5 bases, with 8 bases lying between them. The CDR3 is CASSEDRFNEKLFF. DNA of the CDR3: TGTGCCAGCAGTGAAGACAGGTTCAATGAAAAACTGTTTTTT.

In its sample, this clone was seen once. The chain carries TRBV30 and TRBJ1-1; TRBD1 might be the D (5 bases). The V gene's germline CDR1 is GTSNPN and CDR2 SVGIG (reference sequence). The ends were cut back, 5 bases at V and 8 bases at J, with 15 bases in the middle. This CDR3 has 12 amino acids. The CDR3 here is CAWSPRAGEAFF. The CDR3 bases are TGTGCCTGGTCCCCTCGGGCAGGGGAAGCTTTCTTT.

The V and J genes are TRBV5-1 and TRBJ2-5; D is perhaps TRBD2 (5 bases). The CDR3 spans 14 residues. Trimming cost V 3 bases and J 2 bases, with 11 bases left between them. Germline values: CDR1 SGHRS, CDR2 YFSETQ. The CDR3, as DNA: TGCGCCAGCAGCTACGGACGGACTCAAGAGACCCAGTACTTC. This gives the protein CASSYGRTQETQYF. Drawing the rest from reference TRBV5-1 and TRBJ2-5, the complete variable domain is KAGVTQTPRYLIKTRGQQVTLSCSPISGHRSVSWYQQTPGQGLQFLFEYFSETQRNKGNFPGRFSGRQFSNSRSEMNVSTLELGDSALYLCASSYGRTQETQYFGPGTRLLVL.

The V gene is TRBV5-5, the J gene TRBJ2-1, with D perhaps matching TRBD2 (5 bases). This CDR3 contains 14 residues. V lost 0 bases and J lost 4, with 8 bases in between. The V gene's germline CDR1 is SGHKS and CDR2 YYEKEE (reference sequence). In DNA form, the CDR3 reads TGTGCCAGCAGCTTGGTGGGGAGTTACAATGAGCAGTTCTTC. This encodes CASSLVGSYNEQFF.

This sequence joins TRBV5-4 and TRBJ2-3; D gene uncertain. The length of the CDR3 is 12 residues. Germline CDR1 and CDR2: SGHNT and YYREEE (reference sequence). Trimming cost V 4 bases and J 0 bases, with 3 bases left between them. The CDR3 here is CASSESTDTQYF. As DNA, the CDR3 is TGTGCCAGCAGCGAGAGCACAGATACGCAGTATTTT.

The rearrangement joins TRBV7-9 to TRBJ1-4; D unclear. This CDR3 is built from 14 residues. Germline assignment: CDR1 SEHNR and CDR2 FQNEAQ (reference sequence). V shed 2 bases and J shed 6 bases, with 10 bases lying between them. CDR3 bases: TGTGCCAGCAGCTTACAGAACAGCCATGAAAAACTGTTTTTT. This gives the protein CASSLQNSHEKLFF.

Here the CDR3 reads CASSDVGGTSGGLTYEQYF. CDR3 bases: TGTGCCAGCAGCGATGTCGGGGGAACTAGCGGCGGGCTTACCTACGAGCAGTACTTC. This chain joins TRBV3-1 (or the pseudogene TRBV3-2) and TRBJ2-7; 8 nucleotides line up with TRBD2. CDR1 is LGHDT, CDR2 YNNKEL, per germline (reference sequence). The CDR3 length is 19 residues. V lost 5 bases, J lost 2 bases, and 20 bases stayed unmatched.

The CDR3 nucleotides read TGTGCCAGCAGCTTATTGGTACGGGACACTGAAGCTTTCTTT. The encoded protein is CASSLLVRDTEAFF. This rearrangement joins TRBV7-9 to TRBJ1-1; D remains ambiguous. Between the trimmed V and J ends, which lost 2 bases and 3 bases, there was a span of 10 bases. Germline V gene sequence: CDR1 SEHNR, CDR2 FQNEAQ (reference sequence). The CDR3 covers 14 residues. Looking up the rest from reference TRBV7-9 and TRBJ1-1 gives the full variable domain: DTGVSQNPRHKITKRGQNVTFRCDPISEHNRLYWYRQTLGQGPEFLTYFQNEAQLEKSRLLSDRFSAERPKGSFSTLEIQRTEQGDSAMYLCASSLLVRDTEAFFGQGTRLTVV.